These T cell receptor beta chains were read from a single sample in a study of cytomegalovirus exposure and HLA in healthy donors. Profiling relied on immunoSEQ multiplex PCR, and the TCRdb table lists in-frame clones only, not all of them. The top ten clones hold approximately 14% of a sample with roughly 150,000 clones, approximately 80% of them seen once. The sample taken for sequencing was PBMCs. The receptors stem from a woman between 35 and 50 years old in good health and CMV-seronegative. The CDR3 runs from the conserved cysteine through the conserved F or W.

CDR3aa | j_gene | v_gene
CASSPPGLAVYEQYF | TRBJ2-7 | TRBV19
CASSLDRGTGGGYTF | TRBJ1-2 | TRBV7-8
CASSWGQGAWEQYF | TRBJ2-7 | TRBV27
CASGLSGSVSYNEQFF | TRBJ2-1 | TRBV28
CASSAKAGLRYEQYF | TRBJ2-7 | TRBV7-6
CASGLPTGALYEQYF | TRBJ2-7 | TRBV5-6
CASSFPQGYEQYF | TRBJ2-7 | TRBV28
CASSQDTSSQYF | TRBJ2-3 | TRBV4-1
CAWSVLVKREYSYEQYF | TRBJ2-7 | TRBV30
CASSPGQTYEQYF | TRBJ2-7 | TRBV9
CASSLTGTGELFF | TRBJ2-2 | TRBV28
CASSPPGQGDYEQYF | TRBJ2-7 | TRBV28
CASSPQGAVLYGYTF | TRBJ1-2 | TRBV5-5
CASSSEGGLVLNEQYF | . | TRBV5-1
CASSQESGGYGYTF | TRBJ1-2 | TRBV4-3
CASSQEGQGDDTQYF | TRBJ2-3 | TRBV4-2
CASRERDGESTGELFF | TRBJ2-2 | TRBV6-1